These 5 T cell receptor beta chains were sequenced from one sample in a study of cytomegalovirus exposure and HLA in healthy donors. Clones were read by immunoSEQ multiplex PCR, and TCRdb kept only the in-frame ones, dropping some. The table records roughly 130,000 clones, 89% of them present only once. The specimen sequenced was PBMCs. Every receptor here comes from a woman aged 18-30 years in good health and CMV-seropositive.

The chain employs TRBV11-2 and TRBJ1-1; 9 bases align to TRBD1. Germline assignment: CDR1 SGHAT and CDR2 FQNNGV. This CDR3 has 13 residues. With 6 bases clipped from V and 3 bases from J, the junction kept 2 bases outside the gene matches. The CDR3 is CASRGQGYTEAFF. As DNA, the CDR3 is TGTGCCAGCAGAGGACAGGGGTACACTGAAGCTTTCTTT.

This clone was found once. V is TRBV5-1 and J is TRBJ2-7; maybe TRBD2 (7 bases). The germline gives CDR1 SGHRS, CDR2 YFSETQ. Trimming removed 4 bases from V and 1 base from J, with 18 bases in between. This CDR3 is 16 amino acids long. CDR3 loop: CASSLHGGPASYEQYF. In nucleotides, the CDR3 is TGCGCCAGCAGCCTTCACGGGGGGCCAGCTTCCTACGAGCAGTACTTC.

The chain uses TRBV2 and TRBJ1-1; D is uncertain. The CDR3 spans 13 residues. V dropped 7 bases and J dropped 6 bases, with 15 bases sitting between them. The V gene's germline CDR1 is SNHLY and CDR2 FYNNEI. CDR3 DNA sequence: TGTGCCAGCACCACTCCCCGTCGGGCTGAAGCTTTCTTT. Its translation: CASTTPRRAEAFF.

The chain recombines TRBV5-6 with TRBJ1-1, with TRBD1 matching 10 bases. CDR1 and CDR2 from the germline V gene are SGHDT and YYEEEE. CDR3 length: 16 amino acids. The ends lost 2 bases at V and 1 base at J; junction bases unmatched: 5. The CDR3 region has the DNA TGTGCCAGCAGCTTTGACAGGGGGCTTGGGAACACTGAAGCTTTCTTT. Amino acids: CASSFDRGLGNTEAFF.

This clone occurred a few times. The rearrangement links TRBV5-1 to TRBJ2-7; 7 bases are shared with TRBD1. The CDR3 is 14 residues long. The V gene's germline CDR1 is SGHRS and CDR2 YFSETQ. V was pared by 6 bases and J by 5 bases, with 11 bases of the junction left unmatched. The CDR3 region is CASKFQGVNDEQYF. CDR3 coding DNA: TGCGCCAGCAAGTTCCAGGGGGTCAACGACGAGCAGTACTTC. The full variable domain, completed using reference TRBV5-1 and TRBJ2-7, is KAGVTQTPRYLIKTRGQQVTLSCSPISGHRSVSWYQQTPGQGLQFLFEYFSETQRNKGNFPGRFSGRQFSNSRSEMNVSTLELGDSALYLCASKFQGVNDEQYFGPGTRLTVT.